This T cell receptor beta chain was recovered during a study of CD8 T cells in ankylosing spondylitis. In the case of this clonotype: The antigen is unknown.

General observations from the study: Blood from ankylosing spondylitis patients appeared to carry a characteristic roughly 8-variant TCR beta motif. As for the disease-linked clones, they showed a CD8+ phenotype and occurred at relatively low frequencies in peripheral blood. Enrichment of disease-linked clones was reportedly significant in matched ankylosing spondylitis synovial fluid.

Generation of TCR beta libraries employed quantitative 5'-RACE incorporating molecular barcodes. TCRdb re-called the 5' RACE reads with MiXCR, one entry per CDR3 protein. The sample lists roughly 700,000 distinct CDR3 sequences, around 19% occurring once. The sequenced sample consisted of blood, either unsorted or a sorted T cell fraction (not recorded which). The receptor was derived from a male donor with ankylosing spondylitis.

This CDR3 is CASWGQGAFGYTF. CDR3 DNA sequence: TGTGCCAGCTGGGGGCAGGGGGCGTTTGGCTACACCTTC. The chain recombines TRBV2 with TRBJ1-2; TRBD1 aligns across 8 bases. Trimming at V came to 8 bases and at J to 7 bases, leaving 9 bases not matched to a gene. From germline, CDR1 is SNHLY and CDR2 FYNNEI. This CDR3 has 13 amino acids.